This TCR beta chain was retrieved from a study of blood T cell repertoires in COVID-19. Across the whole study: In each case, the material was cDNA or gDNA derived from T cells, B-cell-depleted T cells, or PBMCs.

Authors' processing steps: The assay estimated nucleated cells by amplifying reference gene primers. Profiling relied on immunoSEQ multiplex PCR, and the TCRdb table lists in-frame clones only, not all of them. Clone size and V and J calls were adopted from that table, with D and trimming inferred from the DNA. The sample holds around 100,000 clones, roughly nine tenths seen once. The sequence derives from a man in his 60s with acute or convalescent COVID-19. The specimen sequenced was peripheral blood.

CDR3 in DNA: TGTGCCAGCAGTTTCGGAAAGAGGAGCACAGATACGCAGTATTTT. It specifies CASSFGKRSTDTQYF. This chain joins TRBV9 and TRBJ2-3; D gene ambiguous. Germline values: CDR1 SGDLS, CDR2 YYNGEE. CDR3 length: 15 residues. V lost 5 bases, J lost 0 bases, and 13 bases lay in between.